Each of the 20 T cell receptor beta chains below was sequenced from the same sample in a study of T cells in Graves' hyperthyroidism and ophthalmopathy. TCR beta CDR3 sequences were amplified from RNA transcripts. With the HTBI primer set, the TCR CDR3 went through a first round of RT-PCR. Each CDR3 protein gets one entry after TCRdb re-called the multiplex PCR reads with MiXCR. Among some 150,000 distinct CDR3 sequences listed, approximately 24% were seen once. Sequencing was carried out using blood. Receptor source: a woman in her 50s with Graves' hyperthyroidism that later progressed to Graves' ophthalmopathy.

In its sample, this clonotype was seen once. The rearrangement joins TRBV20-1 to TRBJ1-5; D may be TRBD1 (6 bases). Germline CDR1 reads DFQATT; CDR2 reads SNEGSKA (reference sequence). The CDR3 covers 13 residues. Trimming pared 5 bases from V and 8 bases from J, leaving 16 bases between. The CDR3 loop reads CSAGDNQKKPQHF. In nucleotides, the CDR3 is TGCAGTGCTGGGGACAATCAGAAAAAGCCCCAGCATTTT.

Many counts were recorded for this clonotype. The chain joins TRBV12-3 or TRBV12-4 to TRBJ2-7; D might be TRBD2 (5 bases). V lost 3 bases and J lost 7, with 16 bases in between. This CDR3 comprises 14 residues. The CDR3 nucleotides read TGTGCCAGCAGTTTGGTCTTGGGAGAAGGGGAGCAGTACTTC. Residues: CASSLVLGEGEQYF.

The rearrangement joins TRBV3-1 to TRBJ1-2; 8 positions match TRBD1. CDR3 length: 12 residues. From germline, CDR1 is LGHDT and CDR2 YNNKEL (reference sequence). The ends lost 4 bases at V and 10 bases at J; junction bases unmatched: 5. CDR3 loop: CASSPGTGAYTF. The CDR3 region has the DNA TGTGCCAGCAGCCCCGGGACAGGAGCCTACACCTTC. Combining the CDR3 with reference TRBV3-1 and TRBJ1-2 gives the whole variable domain DTAVSQTPKYLVTQMGNDKSIKCEQNLGHDTMYWYKQDSKKFLKIMFSYNNKELIINETVPNRFSPKSPDKAHLNLHINSLELGDSAVYFCASSPGTGAYTFGSGTRLTVV.

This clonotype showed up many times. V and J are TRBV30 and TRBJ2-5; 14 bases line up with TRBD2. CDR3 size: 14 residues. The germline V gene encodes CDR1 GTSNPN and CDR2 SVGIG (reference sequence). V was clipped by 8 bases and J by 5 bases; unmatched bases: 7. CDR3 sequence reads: CARGLAGERETQYF. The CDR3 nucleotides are TGTGCCCGGGGACTAGCGGGAGAGCGGGAGACCCAGTACTTC.

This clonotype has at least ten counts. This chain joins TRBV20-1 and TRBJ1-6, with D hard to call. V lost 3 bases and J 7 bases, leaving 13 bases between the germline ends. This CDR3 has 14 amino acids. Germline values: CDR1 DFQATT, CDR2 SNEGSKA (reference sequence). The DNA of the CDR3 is TGCAGTGCTAGGGCGGGAACGGGGAATTCACCCCTCCACTTT. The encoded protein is CSARAGTGNSPLHF.

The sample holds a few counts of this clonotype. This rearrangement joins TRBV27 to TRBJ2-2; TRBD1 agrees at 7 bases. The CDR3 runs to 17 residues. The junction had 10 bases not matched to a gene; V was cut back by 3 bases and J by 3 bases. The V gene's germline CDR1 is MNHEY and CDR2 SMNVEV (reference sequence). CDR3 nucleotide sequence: TGTGCCAGCAGTTTTTGGGGTTCAGGGGGAGACACCGGGGAGCTGTTTTTT. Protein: CASSFWGSGGDTGELFF.

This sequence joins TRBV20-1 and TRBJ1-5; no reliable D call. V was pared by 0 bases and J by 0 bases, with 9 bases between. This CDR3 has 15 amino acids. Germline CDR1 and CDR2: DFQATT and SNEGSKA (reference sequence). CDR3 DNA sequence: TGCAGTGCTAGAGATTTTAGGAATAGCAATCAGCCCCAGCATTTT. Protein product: CSARDFRNSNQPQHF.

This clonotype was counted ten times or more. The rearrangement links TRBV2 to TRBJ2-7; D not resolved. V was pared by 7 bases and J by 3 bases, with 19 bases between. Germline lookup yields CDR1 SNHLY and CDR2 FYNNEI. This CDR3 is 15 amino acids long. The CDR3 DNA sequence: TGTGCCAGCAAAGAGAATGCCGGCGAGTACTACGAGCAGTACTTC. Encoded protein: CASKENAGEYYEQYF.

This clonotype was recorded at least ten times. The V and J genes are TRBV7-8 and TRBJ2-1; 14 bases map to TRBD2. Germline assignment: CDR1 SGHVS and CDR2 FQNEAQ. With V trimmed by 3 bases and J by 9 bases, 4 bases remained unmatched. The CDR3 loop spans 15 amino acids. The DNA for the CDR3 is TGTGCCAGCAGCTTGACTAGCGGGAGGGCTTCTGAGCAGTTCTTC. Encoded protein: CASSLTSGRASEQFF.

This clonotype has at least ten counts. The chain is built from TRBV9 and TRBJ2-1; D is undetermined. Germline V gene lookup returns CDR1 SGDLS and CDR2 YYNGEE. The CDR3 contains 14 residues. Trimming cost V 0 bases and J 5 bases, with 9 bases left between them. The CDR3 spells CASSVADGNNEQFF. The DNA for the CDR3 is TGTGCCAGCAGCGTAGCGGACGGTAACAATGAGCAGTTCTTC.

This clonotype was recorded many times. CDR3 DNA: TGTGCCAGCAGTTTCCTGGCCGTGGGGTCCAGCTATGGCTACACCTTC. Translation: CASSFLAVGSSYGYTF. The J gene is TRBJ1-2, the V gene TRBV6-1, with D hard to call. The CDR3 runs 16 residues. Germline-derived CDR1 and CDR2 are MNHNS and SASEGT. V gave up 5 bases and J gave up 4 bases, with 20 bases separating them.

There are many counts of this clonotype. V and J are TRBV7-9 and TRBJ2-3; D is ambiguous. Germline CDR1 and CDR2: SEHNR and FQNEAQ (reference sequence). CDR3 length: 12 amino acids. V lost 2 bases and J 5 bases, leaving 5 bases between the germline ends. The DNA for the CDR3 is TGTGCCAGCAGCTTATCACTAGATACGCAGTATTTT. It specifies CASSLSLDTQYF.

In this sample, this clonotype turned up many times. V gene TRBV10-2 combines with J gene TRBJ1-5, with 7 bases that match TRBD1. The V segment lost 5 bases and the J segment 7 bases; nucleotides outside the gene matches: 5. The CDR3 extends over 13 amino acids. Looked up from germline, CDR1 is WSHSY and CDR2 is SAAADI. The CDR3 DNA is TGCGCCAGCAGTCCTCACAGGGGCCAGCCCCAGCATTTT. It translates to CASSPHRGQPQHF.

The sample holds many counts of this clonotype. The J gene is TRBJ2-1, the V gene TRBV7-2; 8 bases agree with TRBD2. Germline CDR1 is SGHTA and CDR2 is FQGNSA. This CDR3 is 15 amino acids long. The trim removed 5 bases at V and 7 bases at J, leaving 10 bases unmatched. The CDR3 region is CASSRLAGSWNEQFF. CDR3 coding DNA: TGTGCCAGCAGCCGCTTAGCGGGAAGTTGGAATGAGCAGTTCTTC.

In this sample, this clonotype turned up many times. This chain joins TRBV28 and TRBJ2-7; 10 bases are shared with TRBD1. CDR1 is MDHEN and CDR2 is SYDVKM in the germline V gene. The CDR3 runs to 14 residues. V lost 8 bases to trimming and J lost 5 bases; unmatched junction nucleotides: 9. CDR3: CASQPGQGSHEQYF. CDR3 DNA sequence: TGTGCCAGCCAACCGGGACAGGGGTCCCACGAGCAGTACTTC. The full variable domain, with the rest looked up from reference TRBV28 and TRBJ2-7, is DVKVTQSSRYLVKRTGEKVFLECVQDMDHENMFWYRQDPGLGLRLIYFSYDVKMKEKGDIPEGYSVSREKKERFSLILESASTNQTSMYLCASQPGQGSHEQYFGPGTRLTVT.

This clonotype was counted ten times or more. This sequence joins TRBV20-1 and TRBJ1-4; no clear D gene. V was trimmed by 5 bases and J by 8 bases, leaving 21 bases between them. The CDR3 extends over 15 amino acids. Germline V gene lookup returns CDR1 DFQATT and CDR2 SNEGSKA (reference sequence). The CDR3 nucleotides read TGCAGTGCTCTCCTCCTAGGGTTTGAGGGCGAAAAACTGTTTTTT. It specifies CSALLLGFEGEKLFF.

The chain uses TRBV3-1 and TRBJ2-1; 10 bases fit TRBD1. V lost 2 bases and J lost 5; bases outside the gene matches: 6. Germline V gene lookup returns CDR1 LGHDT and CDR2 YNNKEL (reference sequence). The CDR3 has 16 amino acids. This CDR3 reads CASSQRGQGGNNEQFF. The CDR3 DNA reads TGTGCCAGCAGCCAACGCGGACAGGGGGGGAACAATGAGCAGTTCTTC.

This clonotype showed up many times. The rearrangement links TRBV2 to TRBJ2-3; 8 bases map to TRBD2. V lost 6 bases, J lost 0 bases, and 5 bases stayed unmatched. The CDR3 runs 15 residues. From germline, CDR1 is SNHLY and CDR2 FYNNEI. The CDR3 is CASRKVAGSTDTQYF. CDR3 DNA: TGTGCCAGCAGGAAGGTAGCGGGGAGCACAGATACGCAGTATTTT.

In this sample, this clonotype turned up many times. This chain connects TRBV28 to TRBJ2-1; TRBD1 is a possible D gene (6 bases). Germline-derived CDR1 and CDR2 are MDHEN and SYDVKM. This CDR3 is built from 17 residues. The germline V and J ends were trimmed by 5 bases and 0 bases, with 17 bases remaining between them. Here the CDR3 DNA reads TGTGCCAGCAGTACCTACATGGGGGCCAGCTCCTACAATGAGCAGTTCTTC. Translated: CASSTYMGASSYNEQFF.

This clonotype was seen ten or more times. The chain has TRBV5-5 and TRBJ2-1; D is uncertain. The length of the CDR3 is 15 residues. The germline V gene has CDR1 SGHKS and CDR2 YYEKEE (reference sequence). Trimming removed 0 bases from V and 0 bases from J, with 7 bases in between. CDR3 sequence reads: CASSLGPISYNEQFF. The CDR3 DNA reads TGTGCCAGCAGCTTGGGCCCAATCTCCTACAATGAGCAGTTCTTC.